The entry below describes one T cell receptor beta chain. What it binds is not known. The data were obtained in a study of cytomegalovirus exposure and HLA in healthy donors. Findings of the study overall: Reports indicated that the classifier achieved high specificity and sensitivity in diagnosing cytomegalovirus status. Reported findings show TCR beta sequences accurately forecast HLA-A and HLA-B alleles in most subjects.

The CDR3 is made up of 14 amino acids. V shed 6 bases, J shed 3 bases, and the junction held 5 bases outside the gene matches. From germline, CDR1 is KGHSH and CDR2 LQKENI. PCR employed 60 Vbeta and 13 Jbeta primers. TCRdb keeps only in-frame clones here, not all; method: immunoSEQ multiplex PCR. This table has about 92,000 clones, 80% appearing once. The sample comprised PBMCs. V and J are TRBV18 and TRBJ1-1; 9 bases line up with TRBD1. This TCR was sampled from a man aged 18-30 years in good health and CMV-seronegative. The DNA for the CDR3 is TGTGCCAGCTCGGAAGACAGGGGGTACACTGAAGCTTTCTTT. Amino acid sequence: CASSEDRGYTEAFF.